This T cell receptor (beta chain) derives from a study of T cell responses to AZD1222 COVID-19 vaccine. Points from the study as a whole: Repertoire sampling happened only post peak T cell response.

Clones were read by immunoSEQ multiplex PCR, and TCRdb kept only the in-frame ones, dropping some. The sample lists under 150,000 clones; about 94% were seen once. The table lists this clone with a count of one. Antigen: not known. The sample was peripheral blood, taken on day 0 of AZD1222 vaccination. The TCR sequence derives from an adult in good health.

The CDR3 sequence is CASSSIRTGGPTNYGYTF. For the CDR3, the DNA is TGTGCCAGCAGCTCGATCCGGACAGGGGGCCCAACTAACTATGGCTACACCTTC. The chain joins TRBV7-9 to TRBJ1-2; TRBD1 matches 11 bases. Germline V gene lookup returns CDR1 SEHNR and CDR2 FQNEAQ (reference sequence). This CDR3 contains 18 residues. Losses at the gene ends were 4 bases for V and 0 bases for J; bases not matched to a gene: 10.